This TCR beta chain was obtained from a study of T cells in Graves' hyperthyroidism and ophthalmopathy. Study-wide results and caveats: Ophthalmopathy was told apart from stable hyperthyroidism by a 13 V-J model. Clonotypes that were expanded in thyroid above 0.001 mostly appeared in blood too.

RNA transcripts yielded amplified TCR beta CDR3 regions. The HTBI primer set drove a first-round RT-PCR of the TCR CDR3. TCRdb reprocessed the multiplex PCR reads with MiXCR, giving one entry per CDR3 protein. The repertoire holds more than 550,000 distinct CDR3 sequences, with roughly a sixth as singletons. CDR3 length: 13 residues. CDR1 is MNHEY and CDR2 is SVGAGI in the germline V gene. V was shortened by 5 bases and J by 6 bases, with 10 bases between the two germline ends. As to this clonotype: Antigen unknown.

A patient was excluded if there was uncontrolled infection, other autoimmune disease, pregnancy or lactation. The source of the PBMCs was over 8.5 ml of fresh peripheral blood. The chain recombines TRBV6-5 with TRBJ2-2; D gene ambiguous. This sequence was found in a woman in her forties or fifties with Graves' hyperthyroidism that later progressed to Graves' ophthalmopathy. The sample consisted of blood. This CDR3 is CASSNKKAGELFF. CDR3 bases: TGTGCCAGCAGTAACAAGAAGGCCGGGGAGCTGTTTTTT.